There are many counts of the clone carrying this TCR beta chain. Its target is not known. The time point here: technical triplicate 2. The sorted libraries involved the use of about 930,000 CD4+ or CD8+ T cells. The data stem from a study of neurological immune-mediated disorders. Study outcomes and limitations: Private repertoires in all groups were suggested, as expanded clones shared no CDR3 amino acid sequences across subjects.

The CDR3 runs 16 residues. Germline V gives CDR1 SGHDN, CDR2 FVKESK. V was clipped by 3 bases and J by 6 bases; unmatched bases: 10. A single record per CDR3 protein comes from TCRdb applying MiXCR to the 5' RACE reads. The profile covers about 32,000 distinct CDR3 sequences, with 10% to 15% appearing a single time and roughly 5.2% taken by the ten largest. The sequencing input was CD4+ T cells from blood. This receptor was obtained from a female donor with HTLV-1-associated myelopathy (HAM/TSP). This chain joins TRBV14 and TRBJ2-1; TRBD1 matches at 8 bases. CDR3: CASSQDGTGHLNEQFF. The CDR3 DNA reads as TGTGCCAGCAGCCAGGACGGGACAGGACACCTCAATGAGCAGTTCTTC.